This is a list of T cell receptor beta chains from one sample in a study of blood T cell repertoires in COVID-19. This table comes from immunoSEQ multiplex PCR, and its TCRdb copy is limited to in-frame clones, with some not included. Among 110,000 to 150,000 clones listed, around 84% were seen once. Sequencing was performed on peripheral blood. These receptors were taken from a woman between 50 and 59 years old with acute or convalescent COVID-19. The conserved cysteine and the conserved F or W are not part of the CDR3 here. A D gene is named only where the DNA matches it firmly. The size field is filled for only some rows; it gives once, few, many or a size class.

abundance,v_gene,len,d_gene,j_gene,CDR3aa
NA,TRBV4-1,13,NA,TRBJ2-5,ASSQSTANQETQY
NA,TRBV7-3,15,NA,TRBJ2-2,ASSSARSRTHTGELF
NA,TRBV12-3/TRBV12-4,11,NA,TRBJ2-5,ASSQGGRETQY
NA,TRBV18,12,NA,TRBJ2-1,ASSPRTGLNEQF
once,TRBV18,13,NA,TRBJ2-3,ASSLRGAGTDTQY
NA,TRBV5-6,14,NA,TRBJ1-2,ASSWGGVAANYGYT
NA,TRBV28,14,NA,TRBJ1-5,ASSFVLGISNQPQH
NA,TRBV14,11,NA,TRBJ1-1,ASSLGQNTEAF
NA,TRBV28,12,NA,TRBJ1-2,ASSFDLKGTGYT
NA,TRBV5-1,13,TRBD2,TRBJ2-1,ASSQSSGGYGEQF
once,TRBV2,15,TRBD1,TRBJ2-7,ASTREASGQTSYEQY
NA,TRBV10-3,13,NA,TRBJ1-3,AISGVDSPGNTIY
NA,TRBV7-2,13,NA,TRBJ1-3,ASSSQGGSGNTIY
NA,TRBV5-1,11,NA,TRBJ2-6,ASSVGGANVLT
NA,TRBV5-1,13,NA,TRBJ2-2,ASPPRGFNTGELF
NA,TRBV9,13,NA,TRBJ1-3,ASSVGQNSGNTIY
few,TRBV18,13,NA,TRBJ1-1,ASSPRVVGNTEAF
NA,TRBV7-3,13,NA,TRBJ2-2,ASSTFPGETGELF
NA,TRBV29-1,14,NA,TRBJ2-3,SVLGAQGRATDTQY
NA,TRBV5-1,15,NA,TRBJ1-5,ASSLGTGIYSNQPQH
NA,TRBV6-6,11,NA,TRBJ1-4,ASSPDHSEKLF
NA,TRBV18,13,TRBD1,TRBJ2-4,ASSRTGGEENIQY
few,TRBV21-1,15,NA,TRBJ2-1,ASSCPIRTGPYNEQF
NA,TRBV18,13,NA,TRBJ2-1,ASSPYEENYNEQF
NA,TRBV7-2,14,NA,TRBJ1-5,ASSLGGGYSNQPQH
NA,TRBV2,13,TRBD2,TRBJ2-7,ATKAEPAGGGEQY
NA,TRBV30,11,NA,TRBJ1-6,AWKGLINSPLH
NA,TRBV19,10,TRBD1,TRBJ1-1,ASIQGDTEAF
NA,TRBV6-5,12,TRBD1,TRBJ2-5,ASRNQDRQETQY
few,TRBV19,13,NA,TRBJ2-2,ATQPRTARTGELF
many,TRBV4-2,12,NA,TRBJ1-1,ASSQLEINTEAF
few,TRBV3-1/TRBV3-2,13,NA,TRBJ1-4,ASSPAEAEVGKLF
once,TRBV3-1/TRBV3-2,12,NA,TRBJ1-1,ASSQIYGGTEAF
NA,TRBV19,12,NA,TRBJ1-1,ASSMRGGGTEAF
NA,TRBV3-1/TRBV3-2,13,TRBD1,TRBJ2-7,ASSQTGTGGYEQY
NA,TRBV28,15,TRBD1,TRBJ1-4,ASSYWTGGRGNEKLF
NA,TRBV7-9,12,TRBD1,TRBJ2-7,ASSDRGSSNEQY
NA,TRBV30,12,TRBD1,TRBJ1-1,AWRYRGLHTEAF
once,TRBV7-9,13,TRBD2,TRBJ2-3,ASSFLAGAADTQY
NA,TRBV27,11,TRBD1,TRBJ1-4,ASKKWDREILF
NA,TRBV27,13,NA,TRBJ2-2,ASSFNNPNTGELF
NA,TRBV6-7,12,NA,TRBJ1-4,ASRVDTTNEKLF
once,TRBV2,12,NA,TRBJ2-1,ASSESGGYNEQF
NA,TRBV7-9,10,NA,TRBJ1-1,ASGQGFSEAF
NA,TRBV3-1/TRBV3-2,13,NA,TRBJ1-5,ASSQGSDRLNPQH